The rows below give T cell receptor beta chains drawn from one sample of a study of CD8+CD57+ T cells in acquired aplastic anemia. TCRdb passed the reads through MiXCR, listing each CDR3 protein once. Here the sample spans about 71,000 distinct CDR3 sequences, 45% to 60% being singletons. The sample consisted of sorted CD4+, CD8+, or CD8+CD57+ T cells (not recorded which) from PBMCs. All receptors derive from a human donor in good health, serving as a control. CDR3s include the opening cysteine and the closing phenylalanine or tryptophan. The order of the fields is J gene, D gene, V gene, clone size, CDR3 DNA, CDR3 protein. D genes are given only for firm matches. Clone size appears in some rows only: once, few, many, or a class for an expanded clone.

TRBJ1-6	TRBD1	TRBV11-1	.	TGTGCCAGCAGCTGGGGGGACAGGGAAGATAATTCATCCCTCCACTTT	CASSWGDREDNSSLHF
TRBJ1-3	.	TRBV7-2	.	TGTGCCAGCAGCTTCGCCGGAGGAAACACCATATATTTT	CASSFAGGNTIYF
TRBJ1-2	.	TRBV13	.	TGTGCCAGCAGCTGGGGTGAAGGGTATGGCTACACCTTC	CASSWGEGYGYTF
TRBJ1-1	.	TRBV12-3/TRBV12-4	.	TGTGCCAGCAGCCCCAGGCCAGGGCCGATCACTGAAGCTTTCTTT	CASSPRPGPITEAFF
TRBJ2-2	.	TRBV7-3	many	TGTGCCAGCAGCTTAACTTCTCCCGGGGAGCTGTTTTTT	CASSLTSPGELFF
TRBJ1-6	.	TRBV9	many	TGTGCCAGCAGCGTAGATGATGGCTCCTATAATTCACCCCTCCACTTT	CASSVDDGSYNSPLHF
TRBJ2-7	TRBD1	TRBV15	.	TGTGCCACCAGCAGCTCAGGACAGGGATTCTACGAGCAGTACTTC	CATSSSGQGFYEQYF
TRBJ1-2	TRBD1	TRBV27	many	TGTGCCAGCAGACAGGGGTGGGGCTACACCTTC	CASRQGWGYTF
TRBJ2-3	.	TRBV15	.	TGTGCCACCAGCTCATTCCGCTCAGATACGCAGTATTTT	CATSSFRSDTQYF
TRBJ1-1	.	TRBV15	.	TGTGCCACCAGCAGATCAACGGGGGTAAGGGGCACTGAAGCTTTCTTT	CATSRSTGVRGTEAFF
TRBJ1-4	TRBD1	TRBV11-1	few	TGTGCCAGCAGCCTATTCCGGGACAGGGTGGGGTATTCTAATGAAAAACTGCTTTTT	CASSLFRDRVGYSNEKLLF
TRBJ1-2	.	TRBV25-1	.	TGTGCCAGCAGCTCAGAAGACAATGACTACACCTTC	CASSSEDNDYTF
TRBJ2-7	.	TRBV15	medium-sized	TGTGCCACCAGCAGCGACGCTTTCACCTACGAGCAGTACTTC	CATSSDAFTYEQYF
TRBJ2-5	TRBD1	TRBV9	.	TGTGCCAGCAGCGTAGGACAGGGGAAGGAGACCCAGTACTTC	CASSVGQGKETQYF
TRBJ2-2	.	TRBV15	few	TGTGCCACCTCCACTACAACCGGGGAGCTGTTTTTT	CATSTTTGELFF